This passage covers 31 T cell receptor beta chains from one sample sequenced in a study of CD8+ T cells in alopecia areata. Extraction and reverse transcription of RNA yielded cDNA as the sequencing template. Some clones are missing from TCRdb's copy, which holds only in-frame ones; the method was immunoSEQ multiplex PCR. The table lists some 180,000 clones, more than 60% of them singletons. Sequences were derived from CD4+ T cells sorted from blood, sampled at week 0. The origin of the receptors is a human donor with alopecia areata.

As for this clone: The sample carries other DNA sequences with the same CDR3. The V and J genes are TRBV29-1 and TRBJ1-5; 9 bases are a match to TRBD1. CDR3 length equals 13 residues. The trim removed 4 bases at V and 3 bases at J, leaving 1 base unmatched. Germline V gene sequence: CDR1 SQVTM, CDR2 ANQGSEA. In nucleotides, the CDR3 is TGCAGCGTTGGGACAGGGGTCAATCAGCCCCAGCATTTT. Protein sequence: CSVGTGVNQPQHF.

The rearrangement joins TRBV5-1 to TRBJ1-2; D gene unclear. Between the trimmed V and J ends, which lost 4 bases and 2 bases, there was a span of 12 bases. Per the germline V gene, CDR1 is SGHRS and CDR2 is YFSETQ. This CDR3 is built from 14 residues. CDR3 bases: TGCGCCAGCAGCCCACACCCCTTAAACTATGGCTACACCTTC. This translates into CASSPHPLNYGYTF.

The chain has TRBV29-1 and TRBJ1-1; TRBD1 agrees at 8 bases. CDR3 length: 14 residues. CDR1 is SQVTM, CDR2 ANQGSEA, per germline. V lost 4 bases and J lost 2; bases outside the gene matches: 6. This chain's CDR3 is CSVVRQGTNTEAFF. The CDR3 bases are TGCAGCGTTGTGAGACAGGGGACTAACACTGAAGCTTTCTTT.

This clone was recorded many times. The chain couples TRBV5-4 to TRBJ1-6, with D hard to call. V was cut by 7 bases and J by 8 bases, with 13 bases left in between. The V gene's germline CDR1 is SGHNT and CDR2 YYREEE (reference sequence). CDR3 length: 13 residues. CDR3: CASAKDSDSPLHF. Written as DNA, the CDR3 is TGTGCCAGCGCTAAAGATTCGGATTCACCCCTCCACTTT.

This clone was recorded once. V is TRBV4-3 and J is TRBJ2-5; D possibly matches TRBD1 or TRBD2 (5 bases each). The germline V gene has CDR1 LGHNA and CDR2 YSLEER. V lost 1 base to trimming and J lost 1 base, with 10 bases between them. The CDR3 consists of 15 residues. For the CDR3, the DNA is TGCGCCAGCAGCCAAGCGTTTGGGGGCCAAGAGACCCAGTACTTC. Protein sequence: CASSQAFGGQETQYF.

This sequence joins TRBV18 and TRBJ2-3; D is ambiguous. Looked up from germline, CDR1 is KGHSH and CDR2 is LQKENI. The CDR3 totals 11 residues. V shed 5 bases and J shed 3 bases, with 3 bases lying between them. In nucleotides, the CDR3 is TGTGCCAGCTCAACGACAGATACGCAGTATTTT. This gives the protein CASSTTDTQYF.

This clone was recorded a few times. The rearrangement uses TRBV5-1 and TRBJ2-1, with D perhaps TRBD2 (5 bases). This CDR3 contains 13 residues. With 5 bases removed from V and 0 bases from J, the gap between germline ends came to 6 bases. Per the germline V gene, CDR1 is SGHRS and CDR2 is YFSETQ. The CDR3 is CASREGSYNEQFF. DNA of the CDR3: TGCGCCAGCAGAGAGGGCTCCTACAATGAGCAGTTCTTC.

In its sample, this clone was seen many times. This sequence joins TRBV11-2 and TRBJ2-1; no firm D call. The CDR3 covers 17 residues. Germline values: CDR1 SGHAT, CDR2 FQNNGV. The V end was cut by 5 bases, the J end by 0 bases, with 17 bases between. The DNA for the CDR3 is TGTGCCAGCAGCCCGGAGATAGGCTCTAGCTCCTACAATGAGCAGTTCTTC. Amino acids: CASSPEIGSSSYNEQFF.

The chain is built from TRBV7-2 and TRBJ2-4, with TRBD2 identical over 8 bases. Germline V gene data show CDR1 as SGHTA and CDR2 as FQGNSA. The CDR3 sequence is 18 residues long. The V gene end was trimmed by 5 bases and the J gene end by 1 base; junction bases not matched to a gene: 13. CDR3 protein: CASSTGISGVGAKNIQYF. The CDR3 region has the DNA TGTGCCAGCAGCACGGGGATTAGCGGGGTCGGGGCCAAAAACATTCAGTACTTC.

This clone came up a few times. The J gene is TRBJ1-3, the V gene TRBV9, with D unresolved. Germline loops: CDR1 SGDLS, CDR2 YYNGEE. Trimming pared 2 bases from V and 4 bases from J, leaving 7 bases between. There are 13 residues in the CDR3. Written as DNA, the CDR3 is TGTGCCAGCAGCGTCCAAGGAGGAAACACCATATATTTT. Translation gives CASSVQGGNTIYF.

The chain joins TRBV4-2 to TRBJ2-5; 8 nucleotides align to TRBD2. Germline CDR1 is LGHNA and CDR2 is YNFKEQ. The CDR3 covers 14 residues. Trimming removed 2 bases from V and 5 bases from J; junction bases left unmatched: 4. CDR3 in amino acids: CASSQPRGGETQYF. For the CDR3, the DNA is TGTGCCAGCAGCCAACCCCGGGGGGGGGAGACCCAGTACTTC.

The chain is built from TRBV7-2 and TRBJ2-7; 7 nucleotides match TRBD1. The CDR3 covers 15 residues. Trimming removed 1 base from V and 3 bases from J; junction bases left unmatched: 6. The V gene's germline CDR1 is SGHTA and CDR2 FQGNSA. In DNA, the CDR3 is TGTGCCAGCAGCTTAGGACAGGGATATCTCTACGAGCAGTACTTC. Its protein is CASSLGQGYLYEQYF.

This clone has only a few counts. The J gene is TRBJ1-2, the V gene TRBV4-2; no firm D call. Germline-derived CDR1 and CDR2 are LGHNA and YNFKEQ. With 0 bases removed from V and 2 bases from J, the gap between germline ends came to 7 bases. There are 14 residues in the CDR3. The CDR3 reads CASSQEEGNYGYTF. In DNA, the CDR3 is TGTGCCAGCAGCCAAGAGGAGGGCAACTATGGCTACACCTTC.

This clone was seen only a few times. The DNA for the CDR3 is TGTGCCAGCAGTTTATCGCAAGGGATCACCGGGGAGCTGTTTTTT. This translates into CASSLSQGITGELFF. The V gene is TRBV27, the J gene TRBJ2-2; D is unclear. Germline V lookup: CDR1 MNHEY, CDR2 SMNVEV (reference sequence). Trimming stripped 0 bases from V and 4 bases from J, with 9 bases between. This CDR3 spans 15 amino acids.

The CDR3 loop reads CASSYRQGRQYF. Written as DNA, the CDR3 is TGTGCCAGCAGTTATAGACAGGGGCGCCAGTACTTC. The J gene is TRBJ2-5, the V gene TRBV11-3, with 8 bases fitting TRBD1. CDR1 SGHNT and CDR2 YENEEA come from the germline V gene. The trim removed 6 bases at V and 10 bases at J, leaving 7 bases unmatched. CDR3 length: 12 residues.

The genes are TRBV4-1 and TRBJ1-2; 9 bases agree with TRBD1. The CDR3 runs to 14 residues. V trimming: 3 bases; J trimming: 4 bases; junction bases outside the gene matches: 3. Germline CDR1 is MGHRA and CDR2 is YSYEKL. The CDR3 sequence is CASSHRDRAYGYTF. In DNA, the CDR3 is TGCGCCAGCAGCCACCGGGACAGGGCCTATGGCTACACCTTC.

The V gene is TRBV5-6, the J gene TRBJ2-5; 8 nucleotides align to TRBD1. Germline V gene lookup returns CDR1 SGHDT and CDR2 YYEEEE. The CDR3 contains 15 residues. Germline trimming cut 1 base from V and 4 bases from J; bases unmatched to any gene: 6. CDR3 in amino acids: CASSLSPTGGETQYF. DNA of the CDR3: TGTGCCAGCAGCTTGTCCCCTACAGGGGGAGAGACCCAGTACTTC.

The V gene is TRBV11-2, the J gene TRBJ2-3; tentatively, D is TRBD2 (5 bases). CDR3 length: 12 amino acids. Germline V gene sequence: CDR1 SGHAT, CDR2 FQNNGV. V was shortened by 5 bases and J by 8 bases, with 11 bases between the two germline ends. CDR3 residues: CASSRDGGTQYF. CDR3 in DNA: TGTGCCAGCAGCCGGGATGGTGGTACGCAGTATTTT.

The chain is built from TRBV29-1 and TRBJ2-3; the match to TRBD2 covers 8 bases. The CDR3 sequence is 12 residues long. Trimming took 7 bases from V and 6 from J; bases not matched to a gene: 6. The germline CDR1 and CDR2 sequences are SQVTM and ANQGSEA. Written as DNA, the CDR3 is TGCAGCGGAGAAACTAGCGGTGATACGCAGTATTTT. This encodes CSGETSGDTQYF.

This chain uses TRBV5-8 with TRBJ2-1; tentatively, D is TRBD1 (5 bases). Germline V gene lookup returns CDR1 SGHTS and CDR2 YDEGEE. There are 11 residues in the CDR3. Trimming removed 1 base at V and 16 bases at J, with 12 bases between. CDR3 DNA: TGTGCCAGCAGCTTGTGGGGCAGATTCTTCTTC. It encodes CASSLWGRFFF.

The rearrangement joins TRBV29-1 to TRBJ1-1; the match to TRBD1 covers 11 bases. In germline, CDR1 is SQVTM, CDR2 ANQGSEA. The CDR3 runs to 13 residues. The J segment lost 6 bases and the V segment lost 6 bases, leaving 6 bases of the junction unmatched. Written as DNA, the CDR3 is TGCAGCGTCGGGGACAGGGGGGACCCTGAAGCTTTCTTT. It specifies CSVGDRGDPEAFF.

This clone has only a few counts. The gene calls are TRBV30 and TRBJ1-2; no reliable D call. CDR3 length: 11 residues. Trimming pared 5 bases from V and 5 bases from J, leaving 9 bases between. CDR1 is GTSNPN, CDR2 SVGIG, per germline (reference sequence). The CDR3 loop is CAWGGSYGYTF. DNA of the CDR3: TGTGCCTGGGGAGGTTCTTATGGCTACACCTTC.

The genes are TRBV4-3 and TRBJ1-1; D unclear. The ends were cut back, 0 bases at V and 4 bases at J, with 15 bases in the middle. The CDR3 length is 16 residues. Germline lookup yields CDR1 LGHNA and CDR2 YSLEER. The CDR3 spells CASSQDLAGTLTEAFF. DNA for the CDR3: TGCGCCAGCAGCCAAGACTTAGCAGGAACTCTCACTGAAGCTTTCTTT.

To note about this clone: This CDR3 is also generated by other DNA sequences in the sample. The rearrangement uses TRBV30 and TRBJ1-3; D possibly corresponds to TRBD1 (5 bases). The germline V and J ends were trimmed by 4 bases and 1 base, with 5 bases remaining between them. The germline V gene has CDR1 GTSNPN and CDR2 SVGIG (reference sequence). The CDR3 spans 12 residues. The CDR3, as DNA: TGTGCCTGGACAGGGTCTGGAAACACCATATATTTT. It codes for CAWTGSGNTIYF. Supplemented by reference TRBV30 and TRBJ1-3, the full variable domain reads SQTIHQWPATLVQPVGSPLSLECTVEGTSNPNLYWYRQAAGRGLQLLFYSVGIGQISSEVPQNLSASRPQDRQFILSSKKLLLSDSGFYLCAWTGSGNTIYFGEGSWLTVV.

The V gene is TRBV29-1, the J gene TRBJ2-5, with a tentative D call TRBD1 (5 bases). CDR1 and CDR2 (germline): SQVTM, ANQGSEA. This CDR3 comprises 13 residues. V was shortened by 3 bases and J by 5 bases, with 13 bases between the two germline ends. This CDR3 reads CSVDRAGKETQYF. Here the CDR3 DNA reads TGCAGCGTTGATAGGGCAGGGAAGGAGACCCAGTACTTC.

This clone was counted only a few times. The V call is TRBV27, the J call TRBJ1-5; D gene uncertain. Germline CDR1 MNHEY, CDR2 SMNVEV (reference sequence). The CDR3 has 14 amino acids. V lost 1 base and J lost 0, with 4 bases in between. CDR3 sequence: CASSLYGSNQPQHF. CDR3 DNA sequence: TGTGCCAGCAGTTTATACGGTAGCAATCAGCCCCAGCATTTT.

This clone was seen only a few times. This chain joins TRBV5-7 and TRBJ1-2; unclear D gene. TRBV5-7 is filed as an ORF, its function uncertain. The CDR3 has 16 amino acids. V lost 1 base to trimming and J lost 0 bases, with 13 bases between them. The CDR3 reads CASSLWEVDPNYGYTF. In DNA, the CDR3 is TGTGCCAGCAGCTTGTGGGAAGTTGATCCTAACTATGGCTACACCTTC.

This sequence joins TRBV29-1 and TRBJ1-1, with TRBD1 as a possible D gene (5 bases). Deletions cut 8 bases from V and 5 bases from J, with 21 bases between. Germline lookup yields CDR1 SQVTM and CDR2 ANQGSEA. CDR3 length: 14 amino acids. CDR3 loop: CSSTRGGRRTEAFF. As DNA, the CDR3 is TGCAGCTCCACAAGGGGTGGGCGACGTACTGAAGCTTTCTTT.

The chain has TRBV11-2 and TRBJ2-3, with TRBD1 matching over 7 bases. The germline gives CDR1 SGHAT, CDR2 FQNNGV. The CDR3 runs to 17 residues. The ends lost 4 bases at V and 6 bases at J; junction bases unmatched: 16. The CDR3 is CASSSGTDVSRLDTQYF. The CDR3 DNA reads TGTGCCAGCAGCTCGGGGACAGACGTTTCACGATTGGATACGCAGTATTTT.

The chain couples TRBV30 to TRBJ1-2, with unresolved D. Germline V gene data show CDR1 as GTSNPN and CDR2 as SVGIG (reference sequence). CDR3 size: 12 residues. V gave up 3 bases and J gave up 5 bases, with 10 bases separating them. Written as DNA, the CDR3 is TGTGCCTGGAGGGGCGGATTTTATGGCTACACCTTC. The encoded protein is CAWRGGFYGYTF. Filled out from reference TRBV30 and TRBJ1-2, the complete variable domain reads SQTIHQWPATLVQPVGSPLSLECTVEGTSNPNLYWYRQAAGRGLQLLFYSVGIGQISSEVPQNLSASRPQDRQFILSSKKLLLSDSGFYLCAWRGGFYGYTFGSGTRLTVV.

DNA for the CDR3: TGTGCCTGGAGTGTATCCCCTTGGGACTTAAGCTCCTATAATTCACCCCTCCACTTT. Translation: CAWSVSPWDLSSYNSPLHF. This chain joins TRBV30 and TRBJ1-6, with D possibly matching TRBD1 (5 bases). The CDR3 loop spans 19 amino acids. The germline V and J ends were trimmed by 0 bases and 0 bases, with 18 bases remaining between them. The germline CDR1 and CDR2 sequences are GTSNPN and SVGIG (reference sequence).